This T cell receptor (beta chain) appears in the sequencing data of a study of blood T cell repertoires in COVID-19 (dated by TCRdb to 2019 to 2021). Study-wide context: Recovered participants in ImmuneRACE Cohort 3 were defined by two consecutive negative NP/OP PCR tests, clearance by a healthcare professional, or resolution of symptoms. HLA class I and class II types, where available, came from metadata supplied by the sample provider rather than from assay-based typing. The sample metadata nearly always contained a de-identified subject ID, COVID-19 status, age in years and sex. Collaborator samples came from the United States, Italy and Spain and covered acute and convalescent phases of COVID-19. The prospective study material was composed of cDNA or gDNA derived from T cells, B-cell-depleted T cells, or PBMCs. The samples were drawn from the first 160 participants of the ongoing ImmuneRACE study and from roughly 1,300 subjects provided by 6 global collaborators. The repertoires were released in a freely available public database intended as a resource for research on the immune response to SARS-CoV-2. Subjects who had been exposed to COVID-19, were actively infected with it, or had recovered from it provided the deeply sampled blood TCRbeta repertoires that made up the dataset. Summary of the overall study and its limitations: The amount of clinical and demographic metadata varied by source and participant and was provided uncurated.

The immunoSEQ Assay, a bias-controlled multiplex PCR, was used to amplify TCRbeta CDR3 regions from genomic DNA. On the authors' methods: The number of nucleated cells in each sample was estimated by amplification of reference gene primers within the assay. Sequence reads were collapsed and filtered to measure the absolute abundance of every unique TCRbeta CDR3 rearrangement. For each sample, productive Simpson clonality was calculated as the square root of Simpson's diversity index over productive rearrangements. TCRdb re-hosts the immuneACCESS table, in-frame sequences only. Its copies lack some clones; in the studies checked, an unresolved V gene accounts for under half of them, and the cause for the rest is not known. The DNA gave D and trimming, while V, J and clone size come from that table. Present in this sample are approximately 360,000 clones, more than 75% of which were seen just once. The ten largest clones capture about 2.1% of the sample.

Participants in the prospective study were enrolled through a virtual design, were aged about 18 to 89 years, and lived in roughly 24 United States geographic areas. Cohort assignment in the prospective study relied on participant-reported clinical history from a screening survey and a study questionnaire. Mobile phlebotomists in the prospective study collected whole blood, serum and a nasopharyngeal or oropharyngeal swab from every participant. Participants in the prospective study had the option to provide additional blood draws and questionnaires over a 2-month period. Before DNA extraction, prospective study blood samples were shipped either frozen or at room temperature. This clone was seen a handful of times. Its antigen target is currently unknown. Base qualities are missing; no much larger clone stands one base away. The TCR was taken from a man aged 35 to 55 in a cohort exposed to, infected with or recovered from COVID-19 (not recorded which). Sequenced input: PBMCs or T cells enriched from blood (not recorded which).

The DNA sequence is as follows: TGTGCCAGCTCGGACAGGTATAACTATGGCTACACCTTC. Its amino acids are CASSDRYNYGYTF. The chain is encoded by TRBV28 joined to TRBJ1-2, and 7 junction bases match TRBD1. From cysteine to phenylalanine, the CDR3 is 13 amino acids long. Only the CDR3 region is kept as DNA, spanning 39 bases read in frame from base 1. CDR1 and CDR2 are drawn from the germline V gene: MDHEN, SYDVKM. Trimming takes 8 bases off V and 1 base off J; junction bases not matched to a gene: 4.